The 5 T cell receptor beta chains in this list originate from one sample, sequenced in a study of T cells in Graves' hyperthyroidism and ophthalmopathy. Amplification of TCR beta CDR3 regions used RNA as the template. HTBI primers were used for first-round RT-PCR of the TCR CDR3. TCRdb independently ran MiXCR on the multiplex PCR reads; one entry per CDR3 protein. The sample shows about 560,000 distinct CDR3 sequences, around 15% of them seen only once. Sequencing input: blood. These receptors were collected from a woman younger than 30 with Graves' hyperthyroidism.

This clonotype was detected many times. The chain employs TRBV2 and TRBJ2-5; 8 bases fit TRBD2. CDR1 SNHLY and CDR2 FYNNEI come from the germline V gene. CDR3 length: 15 amino acids. Losses at the gene ends were 6 bases for V and 5 bases for J; bases not matched to a gene: 11. CDR3 bases: TGTGCCAGCAGCGGGGGGGCCCTGGGCGGTGAGACCCAGTACTTC. Its protein is CASSGGALGGETQYF.

V is TRBV2 and J is TRBJ1-5, with D unresolved. CDR3 length: 13 residues. Looked up from germline, CDR1 is SNHLY and CDR2 is FYNNEI. V was clipped by 6 bases and J by 1 base, with 7 bases between them. The CDR3 DNA is TGTGCCAGCAGGGCCGACAGCAATCAGCCCCAGCATTTT. Protein product: CASRADSNQPQHF.

The V and J genes are TRBV27 and TRBJ2-2; no definite D call. There are 16 residues in the CDR3. V lost 2 bases and J lost 0, with 10 bases in between. Germline CDR1 reads MNHEY; CDR2 reads SMNVEV (reference sequence). DNA for the CDR3: TGTGCCAGCAGTTTACCCGCTACATCGAACACCGGGGAGCTGTTTTTT. Residues: CASSLPATSNTGELFF.

As concerns this clonotype: A much larger clone differs from this one at a single base, so this may be a read error. The chain carries TRBV12-3 or TRBV12-4 and TRBJ2-7; tentative D call: TRBD1 (6 bases). The end of the DNA aligns better with TRBJ2-1, so the J call may be wrong. The CDR3 extends over 15 amino acids. CDR3 in DNA: TGTGCCAGCAGCTATCAAGAGGACAGAGCCTACGAGCAGTTCTTC. Amino acid sequence: CASSYQEDRAYEQFF.

This clonotype turned up a few times. The rearrangement links TRBV28 to TRBJ2-7, with D perhaps TRBD1 or TRBD2 (5 bases each). V dropped 8 bases and J dropped 1 base, with 9 bases sitting between them. The germline V gene has CDR1 MDHEN and CDR2 SYDVKM. The CDR3 extends over 12 amino acids. CDR3 nucleotide sequence: TGTGCCAGCCTGGGGGAGTCCTACGAGCAGTACTTC. Translation: CASLGESYEQYF.